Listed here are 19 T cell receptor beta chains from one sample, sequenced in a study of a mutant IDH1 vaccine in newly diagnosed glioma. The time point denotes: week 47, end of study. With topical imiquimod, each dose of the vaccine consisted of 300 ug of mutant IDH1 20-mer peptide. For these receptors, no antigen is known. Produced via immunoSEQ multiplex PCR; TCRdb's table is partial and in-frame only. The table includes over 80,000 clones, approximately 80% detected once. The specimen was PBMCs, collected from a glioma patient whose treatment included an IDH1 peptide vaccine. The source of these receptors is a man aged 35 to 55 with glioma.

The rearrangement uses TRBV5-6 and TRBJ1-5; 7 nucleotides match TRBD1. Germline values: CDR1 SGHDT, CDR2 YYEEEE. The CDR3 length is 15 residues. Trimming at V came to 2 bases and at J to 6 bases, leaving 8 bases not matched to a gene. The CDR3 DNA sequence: TGTGCCAGCAGCTTAGGCAGGGGGATCAGTCAGCCCCAGCATTTT. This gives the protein CASSLGRGISQPQHF.

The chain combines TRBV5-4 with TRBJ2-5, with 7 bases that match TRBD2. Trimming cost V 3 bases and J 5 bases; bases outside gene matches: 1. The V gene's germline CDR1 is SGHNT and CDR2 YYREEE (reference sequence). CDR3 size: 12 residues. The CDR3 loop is CASSWGGETQYF. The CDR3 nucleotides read TGTGCCAGCAGCTGGGGGGGGGAGACCCAGTACTTC.

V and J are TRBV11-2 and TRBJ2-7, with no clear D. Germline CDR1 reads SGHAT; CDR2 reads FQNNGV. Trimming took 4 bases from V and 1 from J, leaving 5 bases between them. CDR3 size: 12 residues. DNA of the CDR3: TGTGCCAGCAGCTCTATTTCCTACGAGCAGTACTTC. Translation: CASSSISYEQYF.

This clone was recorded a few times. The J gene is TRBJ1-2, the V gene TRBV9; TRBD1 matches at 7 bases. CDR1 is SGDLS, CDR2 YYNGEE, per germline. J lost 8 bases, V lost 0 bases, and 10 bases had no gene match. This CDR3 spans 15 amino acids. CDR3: CASSVGGGTVGGYTF. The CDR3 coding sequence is TGTGCCAGCAGCGTAGGGGGAGGGACAGTGGGAGGCTACACCTTC.

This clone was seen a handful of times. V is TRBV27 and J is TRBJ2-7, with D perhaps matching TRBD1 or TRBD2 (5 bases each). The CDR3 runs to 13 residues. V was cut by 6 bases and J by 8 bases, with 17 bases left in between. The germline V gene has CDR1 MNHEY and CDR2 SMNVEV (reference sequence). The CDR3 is CASSGTREGKQYF. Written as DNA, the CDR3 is TGTGCCAGCAGCGGGACGAGAGAGGGTAAGCAGTACTTC.

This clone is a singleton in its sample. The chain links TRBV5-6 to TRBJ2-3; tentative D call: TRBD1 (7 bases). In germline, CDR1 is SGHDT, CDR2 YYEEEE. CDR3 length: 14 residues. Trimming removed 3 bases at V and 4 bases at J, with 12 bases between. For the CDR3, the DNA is TGTGCCAGCAGCTCGGGGGACAGCGCAGATACGCAGTATTTT. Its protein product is CASSSGDSADTQYF. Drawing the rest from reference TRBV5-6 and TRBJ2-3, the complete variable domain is DAGVTQSPTHLIKTRGQQVTLRCSPKSGHDTVSWYQQALGQGPQFIFQYYEEEERQRGNFPDRFSGHQFPNYSSELNVNALLLGDSALYLCASSSGDSADTQYFGPGTRLTVL.

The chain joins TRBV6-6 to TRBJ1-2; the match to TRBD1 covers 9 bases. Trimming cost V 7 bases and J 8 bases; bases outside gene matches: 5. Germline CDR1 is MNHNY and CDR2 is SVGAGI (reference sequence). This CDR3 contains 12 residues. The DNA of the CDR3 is TGTGCCAGCACCTACGGGACAGGGGGCTACACCTTC. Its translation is CASTYGTGGYTF.

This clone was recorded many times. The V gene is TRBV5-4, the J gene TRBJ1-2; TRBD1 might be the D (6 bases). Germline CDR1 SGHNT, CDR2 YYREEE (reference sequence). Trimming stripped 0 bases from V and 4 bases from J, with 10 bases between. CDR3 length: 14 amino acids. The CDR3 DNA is TGTGCCAGCAGCTTGGGGGGGCTCGGCTATGGCTACACCTTC. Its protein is CASSLGGLGYGYTF.

The CDR3 is CATSRDTTGFSYNEQFF. The CDR3 DNA reads TGTGCCACCAGCAGAGATACGACAGGCTTCTCCTACAATGAGCAGTTCTTC. J is TRBJ2-1 and V is TRBV15, with D tentatively TRBD1 (6 bases). CDR1 is LNHNV and CDR2 is YYDKDF in the germline V gene (reference sequence). The ends were cut back, 0 bases at V and 0 bases at J, with 12 bases in the middle. The CDR3 has 17 residues.

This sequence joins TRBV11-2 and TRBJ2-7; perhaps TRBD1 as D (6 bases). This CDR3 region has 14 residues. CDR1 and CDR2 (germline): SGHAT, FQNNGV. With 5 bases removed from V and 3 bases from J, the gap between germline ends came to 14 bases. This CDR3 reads CASSITGSHYEQYF. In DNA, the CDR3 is TGTGCCAGCAGCATTACAGGGAGTCACTACGAGCAGTACTTC.

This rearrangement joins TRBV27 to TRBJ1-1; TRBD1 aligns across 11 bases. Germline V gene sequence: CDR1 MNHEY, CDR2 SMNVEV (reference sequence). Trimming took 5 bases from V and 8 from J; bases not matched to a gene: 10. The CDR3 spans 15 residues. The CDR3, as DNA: TGTGCCAGCAGTCCCCGGACAGGGGGCTTTGCGGAAGCTTTCTTT. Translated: CASSPRTGGFAEAFF.

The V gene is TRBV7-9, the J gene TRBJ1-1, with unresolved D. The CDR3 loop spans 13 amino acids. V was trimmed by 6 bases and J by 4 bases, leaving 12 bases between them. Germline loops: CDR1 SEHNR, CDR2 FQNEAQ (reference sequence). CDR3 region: CASRPAATTEAFF. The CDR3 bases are TGTGCCAGCAGACCGGCCGCAACCACTGAAGCTTTCTTT.

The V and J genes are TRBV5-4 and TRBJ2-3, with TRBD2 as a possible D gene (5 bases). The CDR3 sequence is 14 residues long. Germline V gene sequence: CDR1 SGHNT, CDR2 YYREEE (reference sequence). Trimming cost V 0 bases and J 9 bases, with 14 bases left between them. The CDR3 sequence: CASSLGPRGDTQYF. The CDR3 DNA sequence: TGTGCCAGCAGCTTGGGACCCCGGGGAGACACGCAGTATTTT. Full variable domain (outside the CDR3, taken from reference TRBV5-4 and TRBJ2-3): ETGVTQSPTHLIKTRGQQVTLRCSSQSGHNTVSWYQQALGQGPQFIFQYYREEENGRGNFPPRFSGLQFPNYSSELNVNALELDDSALYLCASSLGPRGDTQYFGPGTRLTVL.

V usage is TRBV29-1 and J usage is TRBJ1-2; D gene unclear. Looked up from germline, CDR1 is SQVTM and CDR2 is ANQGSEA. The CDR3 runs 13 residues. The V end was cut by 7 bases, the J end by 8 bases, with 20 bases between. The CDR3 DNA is TGCAGCGGAGGGTCCAAACCCGCGGAGGGCTACACCTTC. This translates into CSGGSKPAEGYTF.

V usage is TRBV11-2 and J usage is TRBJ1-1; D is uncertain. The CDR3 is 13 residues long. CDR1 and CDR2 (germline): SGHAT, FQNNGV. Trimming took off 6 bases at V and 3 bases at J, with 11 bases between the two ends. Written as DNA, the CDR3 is TGTGCCAGCAGACAGACGGGCGACACTGAAGCTTTCTTT. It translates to CASRQTGDTEAFF.

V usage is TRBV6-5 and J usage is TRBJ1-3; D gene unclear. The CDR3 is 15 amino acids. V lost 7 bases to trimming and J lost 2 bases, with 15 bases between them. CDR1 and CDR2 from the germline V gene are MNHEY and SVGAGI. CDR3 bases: TGTGCCAGCACTAGGGCCCCGAGGGCTGGAAACACCATATATTTT. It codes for CASTRAPRAGNTIYF.

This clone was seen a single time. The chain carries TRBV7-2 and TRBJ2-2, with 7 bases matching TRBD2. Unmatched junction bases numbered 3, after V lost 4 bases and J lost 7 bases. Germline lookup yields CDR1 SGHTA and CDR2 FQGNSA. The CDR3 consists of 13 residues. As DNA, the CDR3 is TGTGCCAGCAGCTCAGGACTAGTCGGGGAGCTGTTTTTT. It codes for CASSSGLVGELFF.

CDR3 DNA: TGTGCCAGCAGTTCGGGGGTAAGAGGGGGCGATGAGCAGTTCTTC. Amino acids: CASSSGVRGGDEQFF. The chain links TRBV6-1 to TRBJ2-1, with D possibly matching TRBD1 (7 bases). The CDR3 is made up of 15 amino acids. V shed 5 bases and J shed 8 bases, with 19 bases lying between them. Germline CDR1 is MNHNS and CDR2 is SASEGT.

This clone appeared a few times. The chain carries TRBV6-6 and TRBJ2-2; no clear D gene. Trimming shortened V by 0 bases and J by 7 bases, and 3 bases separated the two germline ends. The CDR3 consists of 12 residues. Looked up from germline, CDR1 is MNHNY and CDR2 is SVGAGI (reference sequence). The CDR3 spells CASSYSGGELFF. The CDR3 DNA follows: TGTGCCAGCAGTTACTCGGGCGGGGAGCTGTTTTTT.